The 3 T cell receptor beta chains reported below all come from one sample, sequenced in a study of control samples from healthy donors and cancer patients. Profiled with immunoSEQ multiplex PCR; TCRdb holds only in-frame clones, not every one. Of 160,000 or so clones in the sample, nearly 95% are singletons; the top ten hold approximately 2.5%. The sequenced material came from blood. Receptor source: a man aged 45-65 years in good health.

The gene calls are TRBV6-5 and TRBJ2-6, with D perhaps matching TRBD1 (6 bases). V lost 6 bases and J 2 bases, leaving 8 bases between the germline ends. The CDR3 covers 14 residues. Germline CDR1 and CDR2: MNHEY and SVGAGI. CDR3 coding DNA: TGTGCCAGCAGCCACAGGGCTGGGGCCAACGTCCTGACTTTC. It specifies CASSHRAGANVLTF.

The chain uses TRBV12-3 or TRBV12-4 and TRBJ2-7, with D possibly being TRBD2 (6 bases). CDR3 length: 13 residues. Between the trimmed V and J ends, which lost 2 bases and 2 bases, there was a span of 7 bases. The CDR3 nucleotides are TGTGCCAGCAGTTTATCGGGGGCCTACGAGCAGTACTTC. This gives the protein CASSLSGAYEQYF.

V and J are TRBV19 and TRBJ1-3; 8 bases agree with TRBD1. Germline CDR1 reads LNHDA; CDR2 reads SQIVND (reference sequence). This CDR3 spans 15 amino acids. J was trimmed by 4 bases and V by 5 bases; bases with no gene match: 7. CDR3 loop: CASSPDRARGNTIYF. CDR3 in DNA: TGTGCCAGTAGTCCGGACAGGGCCCGAGGAAACACCATATATTTT.